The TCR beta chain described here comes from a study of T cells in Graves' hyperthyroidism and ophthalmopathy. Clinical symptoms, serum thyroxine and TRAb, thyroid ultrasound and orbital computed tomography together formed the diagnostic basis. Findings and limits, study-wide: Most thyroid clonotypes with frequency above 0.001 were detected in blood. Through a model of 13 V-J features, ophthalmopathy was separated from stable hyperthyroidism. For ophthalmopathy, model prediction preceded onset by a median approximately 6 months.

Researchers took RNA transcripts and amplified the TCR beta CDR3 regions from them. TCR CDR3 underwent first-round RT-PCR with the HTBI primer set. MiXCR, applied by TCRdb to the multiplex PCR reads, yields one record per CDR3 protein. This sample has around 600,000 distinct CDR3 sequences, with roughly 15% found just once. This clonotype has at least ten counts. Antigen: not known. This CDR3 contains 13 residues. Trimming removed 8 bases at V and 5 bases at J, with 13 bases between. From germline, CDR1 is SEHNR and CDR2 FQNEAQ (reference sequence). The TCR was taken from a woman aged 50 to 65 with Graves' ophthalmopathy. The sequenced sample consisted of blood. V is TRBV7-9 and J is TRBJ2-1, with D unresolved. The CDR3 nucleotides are TGTGCCAGCGTTGGCAGGATAAACAATGAGCAGTTCTTC. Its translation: CASVGRINNEQFF.